The present T cell receptor (beta chain) was sequenced within a study of blood T cells in healthy people across ages. Whole-study findings and limits: Unsorted PBMC material precluded a definitive naive versus antigen-experienced comparison. Diversity figures based on one million T cells were deemed too low.

Primers used in a second PCR of roughly 6 to 12 cycles were a sample-barcoded 5' primer and a J-beta primer mix. Every cDNA molecule bore a tag from a template-switch adaptor containing 12 random nucleotides. TCRdb itself ran the 5' RACE reads through MiXCR, one entry per CDR3 protein. The table shows fewer than 2,000,000 distinct CDR3 sequences, with about two fifths occurring only once. To note about this clonotype: Its target is unknown.

CDR3 length: 16 residues. Germline V gene sequence: CDR1 SGHTA, CDR2 FQGNSA. Trimming left V 5 bases short and J 7 bases short, with 20 bases between. V usage is TRBV7-2 and J usage is TRBJ2-2, with unresolved D. The sequence was obtained from a human donor in good health. Material for sequencing was blood. CDR3 nucleotides: TGTGCCAGCAGCCTTATCCCCGGGCTAGGTAACGGGGAGCTGTTTTTT. The encoded protein is CASSLIPGLGNGELFF.